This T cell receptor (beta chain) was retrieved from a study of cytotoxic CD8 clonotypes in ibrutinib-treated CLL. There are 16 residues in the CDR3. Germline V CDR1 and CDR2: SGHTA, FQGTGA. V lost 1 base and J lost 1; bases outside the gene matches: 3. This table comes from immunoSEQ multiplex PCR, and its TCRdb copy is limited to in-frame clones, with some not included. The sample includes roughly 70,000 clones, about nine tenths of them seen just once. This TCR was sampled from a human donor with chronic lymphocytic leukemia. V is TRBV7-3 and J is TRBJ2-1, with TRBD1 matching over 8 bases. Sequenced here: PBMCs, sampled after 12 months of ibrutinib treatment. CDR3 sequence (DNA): TGTGCCAGCAGCTTAAACGGACAGGGTTCCTACAATGAGCAGTTCTTC. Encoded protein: CASSLNGQGSYNEQFF.